This paragraph reports one T cell receptor beta chain. This clone was found once. Its antigen target is currently unknown. No qualities accompany the bases; no much larger clone lies one base away. From the cysteine through the phenylalanine, the CDR3 covers 15 amino acids. CDR3 DNA only is kept here, 45 bases in frame from base 1. From V the trimming removes 5 bases and from J it removes 0 bases, while the gene matches leave 4 bases of the junction unaccounted for. CDR1 and CDR2, looked up from the germline V gene (reference sequence), are SEHNR and FQNEAQ. These data originate in a study of TIL therapy for anti-PD-1-resistant metastatic lung cancer (dated by TCRdb to the early 2020s). Regarding the complete study: Tumors were harvested before any PD-1/PD-L1 blockade; patients then received nivolumab, and those progressing received lymphodepletion, expanded TIL infusion and IL-2. Enrolled patients had a median age of approximately 49 years (range about 38-85) and a median tumor PD-L1 proportion score of approximately 6.2%. The cohort was composed predominantly of lung adenocarcinoma, with a few EGFR-mutant and two ALK-rearranged tumors included, and half of patients were identified as current or former smokers. Across the cohort, whole-exome sequencing showed a median non-synonymous tumor mutation burden of around 1.4 mutations per megabase. T cell receptor beta sequencing of tumor and peripheral blood was used to follow clonotypes across the tumor, the expanded TIL product and serial blood samples.

TCR beta CDR3 regions were amplified from genomic DNA with the immunoSEQ v3 hsTCRB kit using bias-controlled multiplex PCR. The TCR libraries were sequenced on an Illumina NextSeq 500 to about 2 million read pairs for survey level or about 5-6.5 million read pairs for deep level. The study's own analysis went as follows. The immunoSEQ Analyzer software assigned V, D and J genes, filtered out non-productive sequences, and reported clonality. Repertoires were compared by productive Simpson clonality and by the Morisita overlap index of productive TRB rearrangements between infused TIL and blood. Absolute clonotype counts in blood were estimated by multiplying the lymphocyte count by the CD3+ fraction and by the productive frequency of the clone. TCRdb took this table from immuneACCESS and kept in-frame rearrangements with V and J called. Such tables lack part of the clones; where checked against another copy, unresolved V genes explain under half of the gap, and the rest is unexplained. The V and J calls and clone size are taken from that table; D and trimming were inferred from the DNA. Here the sample has roughly 58,000 clones; 75% to 90% occur a single time. The top ten clonotypes cover about 2.7% of the sample.

What the research found in general, with its limitations: Generalizability was limited because the cohort was highly selected, with more treatment-naive, never-smoker and oncogene-addicted patients included than is typical. The study protocol defined all tumor marker inferences as exploratory. The baseline peripheral repertoire was partially replaced by infused TIL clonotypes, which then decayed over months, and persistence showed no apparent association with response.

Taken with the paper, the label for time point translates to: pre-treatment sample, taken before nivolumab and TIL therapy. Adults with stage 4 NSCLC were enrolled from October 2017 to early 2020 in a dual-center phase I trial. Samples were obtained from a single-arm, open-label phase I trial in which tumor-infiltrating lymphocyte therapy with nivolumab was evaluated in advanced non-small cell lung cancer. Mononuclear cells from blood collected in EDTA tubes were isolated on a Ficoll gradient and snap-frozen as pellets, and DNA was then extracted using a Qiagen mini-prep kit. This sample comprised blood, obtained at baseline. This TCR was recovered from a person aged 25-85 years with non-small cell lung cancer. Rearrangement joined TRBV7-9 to TRBJ1-5; TRBD1 fits 7 bases in the junction. In nucleotides, the sequence is TGTGCCAGCAGCAGGGAGGGGGCTAGCAATCAGCCCCAGCATTTT. Translated, this is CASSREGASNQPQHF.